The T cell receptor beta chain described here comes from a study of vaccination and CD4 T cells after COVID-19. Overall study context: Participants were administered two doses of either the BNT162b2 or the mRNA-1273 vaccine. Study-level results: Looking at convalescent patients, a median roughly 83% of reactive clones were present only post-vaccination.

The treatment denotes: roughly 10-day PBMC culture with coronavirus spike peptide pools or control peptides (ViraFEST assay). Dates of positive PCR ran from March to December 2020, before US Alpha, Beta and Delta variants. V lost 8 bases and J lost 0, with 9 bases in between. In germline, CDR1 is LNHDA, CDR2 SQIVND (reference sequence). The CDR3 length is 13 residues. A note on this clonotype: Antigen: not known.

Cultured CD4+ T cell DNA underwent sequencing with the Oncomine TCR Beta short-read assay. TCRdb re-derived calls from the PCR reads in MiXCR, one entry per CDR3 protein. The table lists 15,000 to 17,000 distinct CDR3 sequences, 35% to 50% of them singletons. The gene calls are TRBV19 and TRBJ2-3; no clear D gene. This receptor was taken from a human donor who had recovered from COVID-19. The material sequenced was CD4+ T cells from blood, cultured in vitro, taken before SARS-CoV-2 vaccination. The chain's CDR3 is CASPDPSTDTQYF. In DNA, the CDR3 is TGTGCCAGTCCCGACCCTAGCACAGATACGCAGTATTTT.